The rows below give T cell receptor beta chains drawn from one sample of a study of beta chain features in type 1 diabetes. Only in-frame clones appear in the TCRdb table, and some are missing; sequencing was by immunoSEQ multiplex PCR. The sample includes 200,000 to 250,000 clones, around 9.9% seen only once; the top ten take 1% to 1.5%. The sample taken for sequencing was central memory CD4+ T cells from blood. The receptor source for this set is a man in his late teens or twenties in good health. Both conserved end residues are part of each CDR3. The order of the fields is clone size, V gene, D gene, J gene, CDR3 protein, CDR3 DNA. The D gene is left open where the match is weak. Clone size appears in some rows only: once, few, many, or a class for an expanded clone.

few	TRBV7-9	NA	TRBJ2-7	CASSLMDEQYF	TGTGCCAGCAGCTTAATGGACGAGCAGTACTTC
few	TRBV5-4	NA	TRBJ2-6	CASSLGPSSGANVLTF	TGTGCCAGCAGCTTGGGGCCCAGCTCTGGGGCCAACGTCCTGACTTTC
few	TRBV6-6	NA	TRBJ2-7	CASSTQRAREQYF	TGTGCCAGCAGTACCCAGCGGGCGCGGGAGCAGTACTTC
many	TRBV5-4	TRBD1	TRBJ2-7	CASSSPTGGREQYF	TGTGCCAGCAGCTCCCCAACAGGGGGCAGAGAGCAGTACTTC
many	TRBV29-1	NA	TRBJ2-3	CSSQEGGTQYF	TGCAGCTCCCAAGAGGGGGGTACGCAGTATTTT
NA	TRBV7-2	NA	TRBJ1-1	CASSPHRGTEAFF	TGTGCCAGCAGCCCTCACAGAGGCACTGAAGCTTTCTTT
few	TRBV30	NA	TRBJ2-7	CAWSLSAGTKVYEQYF	TGTGCCTGGAGCCTCTCAGCAGGGACGAAAGTCTACGAGCAGTACTTC
NA	TRBV6-5	TRBD2	TRBJ2-3	CASTAGRAERAQYF	TGTGCCAGCACCGCCGGGAGGGCCGAGCGGGCGCAGTATTTT
NA	TRBV29-1	NA	TRBJ2-5	CRVFSRGEKEETQYF	TGCCGCGTTTTTTCCCGAGGGGAGAAGGAGGAGACCCAGTACTTC
NA	TRBV7-3	TRBD1	TRBJ1-1	CASSIRQGTEAFF	TGTGCCAGCAGCATAAGACAGGGCACTGAAGCTTTCTTT
few	TRBV23-1	NA	TRBJ2-1	CASSHPGAPSYNEQFF	TGCGCCAGCAGTCATCCAGGGGCGCCATCCTACAATGAGCAGTTCTTC
NA	TRBV29-1	NA	TRBJ2-3	CSGGISTDTQYF	TGCAGCGGGGGCATTAGCACAGATACGCAGTATTTT
few	TRBV5-1	NA	TRBJ2-2	CASSLDLANTGELFF	TGCGCCAGCAGCTTAGACCTCGCGAACACCGGGGAGCTGTTTTTT
few	TRBV6-5	TRBD1	TRBJ2-3	CASSSGQGAPTDTQYF	TGTGCCAGCAGTTCGGGGCAGGGGGCCCCCACAGATACGCAGTATTTT
few	TRBV6-6	TRBD2	TRBJ2-3	CASSSLAGGGDTQYF	TGTGCCAGCAGTTCACTAGCGGGAGGAGGGGATACGCAGTATTTT
few	TRBV7-2	NA	TRBJ2-1	CASSSDRSYNEQFF	TGTGCCAGCAGCTCTGACAGATCCTACAATGAGCAGTTCTTC
few	TRBV6-5	TRBD1	TRBJ1-2	CASRPGQGSYGYTF	TGTGCCAGCAGACCAGGACAGGGGAGCTATGGCTACACCTTC
few	TRBV28	TRBD2	TRBJ2-3	CASSLVRTSGSTDTQYF	TGTGCCAGCAGTTTAGTTCGGACTAGCGGTAGCACAGATACGCAGTATTTT
few	TRBV4-2	TRBD1	TRBJ1-5	CASSQGQGEVPQHF	TGTGCCAGCAGCCAGGGACAGGGCGAGGTGCCCCAGCATTTT
NA	TRBV11-2	NA	TRBJ1-1	CASSTDRLWDTEAFF	TGTGCCAGCAGCACCGACAGACTTTGGGACACTGAAGCTTTCTTT
NA	TRBV9	TRBD1	TRBJ2-7	CASSVVGTGVGEQYF	TGTGCCAGCAGCGTAGTAGGGACAGGGGTCGGCGAGCAGTACTTC
few	TRBV5-4	NA	TRBJ2-4	CASSSPTAQGDIQYF	TGTGCCAGCAGCTCCCCGACAGCTCAAGGAGACATTCAGTACTTC
few	TRBV5-6	NA	TRBJ1-1	CASSLGGNRDTEAFF	TGTGCCAGCAGCCTTGGGGGTAATCGTGACACTGAAGCTTTCTTT
few	TRBV4-2	NA	TRBJ2-5	CASSAGQETQYF	TGTGCCAGCAGCGCAGGCCAAGAGACCCAGTACTTC
many	TRBV6-1	NA	TRBJ2-7	CASSRDHGYEQYF	TGTGCCAGCAGCAGGGATCATGGGTACGAGCAGTACTTC